This TCR beta chain emerged from a study of graft-versus-host responses after intestinal transplantation. Study-level background: Each transplant was multivisceral, liver-intestinal, or isolated intestinal.

The data were produced by immunoSEQ multiplex PCR, yet TCRdb's version contains in-frame clones alone and is incomplete. The data show fewer than 120,000 clones, with around 95% seen just once and around 0.55% held by the top ten. About this clone: The antigen remains undetermined. The sample has other DNA sequences that encode this CDR3 too.

General observations from the study: When patients had graft-donor T cell macrochimerism, their allografts held high graft-versus-host to host-versus-graft clonal ratios.

This CDR3 region has 14 residues. The V gene's germline CDR1 is SGDLS and CDR2 YYNGEE. Trimming cost V 4 bases and J 3 bases; bases outside gene matches: 5. The rearrangement links TRBV9 to TRBJ2-7; 9 bases agree with TRBD1. The sample consisted of unstimulated CD8+ T cells sorted from spleen or lymph node cells, taken before intestinal transplant. The origin of this receptor is a human donor who received an intestinal transplant. The CDR3 region is CASSPGQGGYEQYF. The CDR3 DNA follows: TGTGCCAGCAGCCCGGGACAGGGAGGCTACGAGCAGTACTTC.